Described below is a single T cell receptor beta chain sequence and its context. Its antigen is not known. The sample originates from a study of human T cells and chemical hapten exposure. Study conclusions and caveats: Unchanged with DPC sensitization were TCRs above 1 in 1000 frequency.

Time point described: pre-sensitization, week 0. Stated treatment: therapeutic diphenylcyclopropenone sensitization with weekly scalp DPC. Blood, whole and unfractionated, served as the source for total RNA extraction. Individual cDNA molecules (in the library) carried attached unique molecular identifiers. TCRdb called the RACE reads again in MiXCR, with one record for every CDR3 protein. The sample lists some 57,000 distinct CDR3 sequences; more than 9% were seen once. This TCR was recovered from a woman in her 30s with alopecia areata. Some clones in this sample may be carry-over from other donors' samples. Sequencing used whole blood, obtained in connection with sensitization to the hapten diphenylcyclopropenone (DPC).

As DNA, the CDR3 is TGTGCCAGCAGGAACGGGGATGAGCAGTTCTTC. Translating gives CASRNGDEQFF. The chain links TRBV7-9 to TRBJ2-1; a possible D gene is TRBD2 (5 bases). CDR1 and CDR2 from the germline V gene are SEHNR and FQNEAQ (reference sequence). The CDR3 runs 11 residues. V was cut by 6 bases and J by 8 bases, with 8 bases left in between. Filled out from reference TRBV7-9 and TRBJ2-1, the complete variable domain reads DTGVSQNPRHKITKRGQNVTFRCDPISEHNRLYWYRQTLGQGPEFLTYFQNEAQLEKSRLLSDRFSAERPKGSFSTLEIQRTEQGDSAMYLCASRNGDEQFFGPGTRLTVL.